This T cell receptor beta chain was profiled in a study of control samples from healthy donors and cancer patients. The repertoire was sequenced with immunoSEQ multiplex PCR; TCRdb's copy has only in-frame clones and lacks some. Of roughly 450,000 clones in the sample, about 93% were seen once. The sequencing input was PBMCs. The TCR originated in a middle-aged man with head and neck cancer.

Here the CDR3 DNA reads TGTGCCTGGAGTGTACTACAGACTGATCAGCCCCAGCATTTT. This encodes CAWSVLQTDQPQHF. V is TRBV30 and J is TRBJ1-5; D gene unclear. Germline V gene data show CDR1 as GTSNPN and CDR2 as SVGIG (reference sequence). V shed 0 bases and J shed 5 bases, with 11 bases lying between them. This CDR3 region has 14 residues.